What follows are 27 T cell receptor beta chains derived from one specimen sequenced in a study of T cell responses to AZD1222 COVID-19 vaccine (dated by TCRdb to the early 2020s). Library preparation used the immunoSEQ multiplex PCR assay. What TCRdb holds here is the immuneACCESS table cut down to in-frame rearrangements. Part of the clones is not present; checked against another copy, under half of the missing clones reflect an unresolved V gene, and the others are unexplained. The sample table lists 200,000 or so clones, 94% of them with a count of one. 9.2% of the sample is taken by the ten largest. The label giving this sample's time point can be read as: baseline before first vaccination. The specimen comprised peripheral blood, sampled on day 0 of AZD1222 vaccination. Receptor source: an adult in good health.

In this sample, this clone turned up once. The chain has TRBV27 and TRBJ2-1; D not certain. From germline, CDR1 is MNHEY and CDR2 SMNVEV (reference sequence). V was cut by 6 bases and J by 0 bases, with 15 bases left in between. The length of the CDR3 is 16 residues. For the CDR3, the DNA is TGTGCCAGCAGCTCGGTACTTTTAAGCTCCTACAATGAGCAGTTCTTC. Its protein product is CASSSVLLSSYNEQFF.

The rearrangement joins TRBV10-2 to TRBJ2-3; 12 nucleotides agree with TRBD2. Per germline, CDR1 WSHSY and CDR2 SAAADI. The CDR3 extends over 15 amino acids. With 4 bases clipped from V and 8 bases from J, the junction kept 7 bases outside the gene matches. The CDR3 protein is CASSGLAGGQITQYF. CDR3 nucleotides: TGCGCCAGCAGTGGGCTAGCGGGAGGGCAAATTACGCAGTATTTT.

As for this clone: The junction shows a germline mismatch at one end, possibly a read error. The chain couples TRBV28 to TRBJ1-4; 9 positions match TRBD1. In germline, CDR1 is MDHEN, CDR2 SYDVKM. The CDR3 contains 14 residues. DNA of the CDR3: TGTGCCAGCAGGCTACAGGGGGCTAAAGAAAAACTGTTTTTT. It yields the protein CASRLQGAKEKLFF.

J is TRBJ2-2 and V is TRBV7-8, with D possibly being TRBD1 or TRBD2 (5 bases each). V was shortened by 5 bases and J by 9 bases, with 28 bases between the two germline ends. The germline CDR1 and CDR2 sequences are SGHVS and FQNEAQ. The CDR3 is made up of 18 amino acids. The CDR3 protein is CASSPRQPTRSGRRELFF. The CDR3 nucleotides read TGTGCCAGCAGCCCCAGACAGCCAACTAGAAGCGGCCGGCGGGAGCTGTTTTTT.

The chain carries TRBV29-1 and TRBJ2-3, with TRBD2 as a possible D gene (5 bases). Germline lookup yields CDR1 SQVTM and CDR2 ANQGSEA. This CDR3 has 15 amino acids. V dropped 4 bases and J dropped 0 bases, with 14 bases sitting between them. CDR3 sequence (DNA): TGCAGCGTTGTCGGCGGGTCCAGTAGCACAGATACGCAGTATTTT. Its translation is CSVVGGSSSTDTQYF.

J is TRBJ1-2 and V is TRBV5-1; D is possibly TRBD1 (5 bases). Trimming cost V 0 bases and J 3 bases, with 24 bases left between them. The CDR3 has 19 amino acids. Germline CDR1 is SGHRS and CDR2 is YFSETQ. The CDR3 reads CASSLARVGLETGDYGYTF. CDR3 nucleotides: TGCGCCAGCAGCTTGGCCCGGGTTGGTCTGGAAACAGGCGACTATGGCTACACCTTC.

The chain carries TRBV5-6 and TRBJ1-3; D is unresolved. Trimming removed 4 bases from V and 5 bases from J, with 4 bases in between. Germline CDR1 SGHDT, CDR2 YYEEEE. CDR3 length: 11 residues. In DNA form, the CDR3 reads TGTGCCAGCAGCCAAAGAAACACCATATATTTT. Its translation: CASSQRNTIYF. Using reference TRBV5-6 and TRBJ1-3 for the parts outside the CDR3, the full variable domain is DAGVTQSPTHLIKTRGQQVTLRCSPKSGHDTVSWYQQALGQGPQFIFQYYEEEERQRGNFPDRFSGHQFPNYSSELNVNALLLGDSALYLCASSQRNTIYFGEGSWLTVV.

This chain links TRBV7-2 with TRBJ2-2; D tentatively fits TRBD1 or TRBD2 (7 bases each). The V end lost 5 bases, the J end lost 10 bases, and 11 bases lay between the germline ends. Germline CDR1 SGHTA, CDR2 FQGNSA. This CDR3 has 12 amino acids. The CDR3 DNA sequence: TGTGCCAGCAGCCCAGGGGGGGCGGAGCTGTTTTTT. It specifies CASSPGGAELFF.

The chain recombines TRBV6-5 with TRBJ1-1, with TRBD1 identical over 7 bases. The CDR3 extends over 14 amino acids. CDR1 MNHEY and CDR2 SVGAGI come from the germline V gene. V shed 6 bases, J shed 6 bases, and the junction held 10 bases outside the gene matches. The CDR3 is CASRVDRRIPEAFF. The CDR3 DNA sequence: TGTGCCAGCAGGGTGGACAGGCGTATCCCTGAAGCTTTCTTT.

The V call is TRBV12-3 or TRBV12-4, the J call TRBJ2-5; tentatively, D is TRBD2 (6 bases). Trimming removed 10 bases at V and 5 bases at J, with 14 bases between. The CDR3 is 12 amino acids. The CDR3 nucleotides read TGTGCCACTGGATGGGGGGACGAGACCCAGTACTTC. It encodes CATGWGDETQYF.

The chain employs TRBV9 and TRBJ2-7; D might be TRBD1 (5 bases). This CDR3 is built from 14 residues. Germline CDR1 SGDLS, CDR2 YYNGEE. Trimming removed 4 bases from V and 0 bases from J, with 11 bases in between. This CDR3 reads CASSPGLRSYEQYF. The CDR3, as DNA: TGTGCCAGCAGCCCAGGGCTTCGCTCCTACGAGCAGTACTTC.

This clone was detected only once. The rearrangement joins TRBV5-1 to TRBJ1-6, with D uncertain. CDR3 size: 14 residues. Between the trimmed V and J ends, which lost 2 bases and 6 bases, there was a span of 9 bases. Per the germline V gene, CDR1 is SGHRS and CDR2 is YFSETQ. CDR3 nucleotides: TGCGCCAGCAGCTTCGGAGCGTCTAATTCACCCCTCCACTTT. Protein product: CASSFGASNSPLHF.

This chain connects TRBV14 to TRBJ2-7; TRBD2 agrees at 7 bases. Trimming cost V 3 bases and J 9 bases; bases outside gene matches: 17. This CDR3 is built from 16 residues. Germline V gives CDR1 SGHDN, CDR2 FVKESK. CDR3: CASSHSPRTRSLGQYF. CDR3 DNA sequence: TGTGCCAGCAGCCATTCCCCCAGGACTAGGTCCCTTGGGCAGTACTTC.

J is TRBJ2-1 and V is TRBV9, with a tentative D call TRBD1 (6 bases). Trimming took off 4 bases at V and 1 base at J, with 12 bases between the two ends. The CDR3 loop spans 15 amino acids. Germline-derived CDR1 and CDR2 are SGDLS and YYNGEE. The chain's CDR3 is CASSFRDTSYNEQFF. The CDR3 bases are TGTGCCAGCAGCTTCCGGGACACGTCCTACAATGAGCAGTTCTTC.

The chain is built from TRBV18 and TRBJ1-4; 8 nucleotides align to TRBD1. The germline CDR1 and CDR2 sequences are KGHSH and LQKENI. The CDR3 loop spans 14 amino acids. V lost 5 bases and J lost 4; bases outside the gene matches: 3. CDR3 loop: CASSMTGDNEKLFF. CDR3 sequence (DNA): TGTGCCAGCTCAATGACAGGGGATAATGAAAAACTGTTTTTT.

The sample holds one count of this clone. CDR3 protein: CSVGVGVREQETQYF. In DNA form, the CDR3 reads TGCAGCGTTGGGGTTGGGGTAAGGGAGCAAGAGACCCAGTACTTC. The chain uses TRBV29-1 and TRBJ2-5; D is perhaps TRBD2 (5 bases). The germline gives CDR1 SQVTM, CDR2 ANQGSEA. V gave up 4 bases and J gave up 2 bases, with 17 bases separating them. The CDR3 runs 15 residues. The variable domain in full, completed from reference TRBV29-1 and TRBJ2-5, reads SAVISQKPSRDICQRGTSLTIQCQVDSQVTMMFWYRQQPGQSLTLIATANQGSEATYESGFVIDKFPISRPNLTFSTLTVSNMSPEDSSIYLCSVGVGVREQETQYFGPGTRLLVL.

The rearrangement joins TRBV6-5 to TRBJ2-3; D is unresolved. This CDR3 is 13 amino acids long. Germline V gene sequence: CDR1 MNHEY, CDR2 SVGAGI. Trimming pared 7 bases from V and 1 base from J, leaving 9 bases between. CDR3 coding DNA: TGTGCCAGCATCAAAAGAGGCACAGATACGCAGTATTTT. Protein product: CASIKRGTDTQYF.

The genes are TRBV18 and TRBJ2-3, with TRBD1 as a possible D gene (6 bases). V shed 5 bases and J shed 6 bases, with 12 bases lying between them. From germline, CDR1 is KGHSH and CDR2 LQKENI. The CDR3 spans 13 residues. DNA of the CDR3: TGTGCCAGCTCAGAGGGGGATTCGGATACGCAGTATTTT. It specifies CASSEGDSDTQYF.

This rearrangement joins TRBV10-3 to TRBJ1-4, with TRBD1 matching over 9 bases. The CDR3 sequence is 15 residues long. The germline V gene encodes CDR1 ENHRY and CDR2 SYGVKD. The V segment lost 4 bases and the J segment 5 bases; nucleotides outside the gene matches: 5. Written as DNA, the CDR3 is TGTGCCATCAGTGGGACAGGGGCCGCGAATGAAAAACTGTTTTTT. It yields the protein CAISGTGAANEKLFF.

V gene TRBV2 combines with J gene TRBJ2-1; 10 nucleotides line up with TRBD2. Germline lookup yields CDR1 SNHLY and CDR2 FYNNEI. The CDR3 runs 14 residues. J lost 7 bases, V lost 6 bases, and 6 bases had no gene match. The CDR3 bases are TGTGCCAGCAGGGGGCTAGCGGGAGTTAATGAGCAGTTCTTC. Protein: CASRGLAGVNEQFF.

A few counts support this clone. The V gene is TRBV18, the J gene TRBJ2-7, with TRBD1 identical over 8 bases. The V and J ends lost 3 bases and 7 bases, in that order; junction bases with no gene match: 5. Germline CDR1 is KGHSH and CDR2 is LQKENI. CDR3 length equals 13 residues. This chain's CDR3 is CASSPGQGEEQYF. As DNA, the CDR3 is TGTGCCAGCTCACCTGGACAGGGCGAAGAGCAGTACTTC.

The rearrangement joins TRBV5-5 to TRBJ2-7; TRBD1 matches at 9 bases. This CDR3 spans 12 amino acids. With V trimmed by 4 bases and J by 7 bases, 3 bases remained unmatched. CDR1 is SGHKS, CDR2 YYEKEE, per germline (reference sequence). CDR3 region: CASSGTGREQYF. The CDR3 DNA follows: TGTGCCAGCAGCGGGACAGGGAGAGAGCAGTACTTC.

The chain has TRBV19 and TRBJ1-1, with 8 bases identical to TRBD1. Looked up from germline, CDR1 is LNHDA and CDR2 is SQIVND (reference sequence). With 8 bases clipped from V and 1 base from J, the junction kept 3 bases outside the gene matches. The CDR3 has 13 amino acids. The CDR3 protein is CASGQGGNTEAFF. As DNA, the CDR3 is TGTGCCAGTGGACAGGGCGGGAACACTGAAGCTTTCTTT. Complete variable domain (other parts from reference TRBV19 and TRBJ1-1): DGGITQSPKYLFRKEGQNVTLSCEQNLNHDAMYWYRQDPGQGLRLIYYSQIVNDFQKGDIAEGYSVSREKKESFPLTVTSAQKNPTAFYLCASGQGGNTEAFFGQGTRLTVV.

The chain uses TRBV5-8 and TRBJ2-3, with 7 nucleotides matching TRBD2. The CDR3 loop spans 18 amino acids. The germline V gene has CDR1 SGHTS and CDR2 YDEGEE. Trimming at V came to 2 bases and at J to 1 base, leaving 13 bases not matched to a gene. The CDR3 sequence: CASSFPSAGLVGTDTQYF. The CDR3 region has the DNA TGTGCCAGCAGCTTTCCCTCGGCTGGACTAGTTGGCACAGATACGCAGTATTTT.

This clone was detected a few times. Here the CDR3 reads CASSSDSGVYNSPLHF. The CDR3 region has the DNA TGTGCCAGCAGTTCCGACAGTGGGGTTTATAATTCACCCCTCCACTTT. This rearrangement joins TRBV28 to TRBJ1-6; a weak D match, TRBD1 (5 bases). This CDR3 comprises 16 residues. Germline V gives CDR1 MDHEN, CDR2 SYDVKM. Trimming took 4 bases from V and 4 from J, leaving 14 bases between them.

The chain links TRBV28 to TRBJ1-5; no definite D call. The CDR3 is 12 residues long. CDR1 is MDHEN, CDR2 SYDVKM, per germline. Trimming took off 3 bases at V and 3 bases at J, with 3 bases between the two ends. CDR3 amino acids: CASSFLNQPQHF. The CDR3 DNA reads TGTGCCAGCAGTTTCCTCAATCAGCCCCAGCATTTT. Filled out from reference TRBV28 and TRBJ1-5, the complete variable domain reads DVKVTQSSRYLVKRTGEKVFLECVQDMDHENMFWYRQDPGLGLRLIYFSYDVKMKEKGDIPEGYSVSREKKERFSLILESASTNQTSMYLCASSFLNQPQHFGDGTRLSIL.

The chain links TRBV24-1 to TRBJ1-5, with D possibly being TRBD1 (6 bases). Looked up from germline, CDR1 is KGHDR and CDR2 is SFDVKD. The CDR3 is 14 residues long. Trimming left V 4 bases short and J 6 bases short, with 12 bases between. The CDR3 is CATSENRAVQPQHF. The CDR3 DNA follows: TGTGCCACCAGTGAAAACAGGGCGGTTCAGCCCCAGCATTTT.